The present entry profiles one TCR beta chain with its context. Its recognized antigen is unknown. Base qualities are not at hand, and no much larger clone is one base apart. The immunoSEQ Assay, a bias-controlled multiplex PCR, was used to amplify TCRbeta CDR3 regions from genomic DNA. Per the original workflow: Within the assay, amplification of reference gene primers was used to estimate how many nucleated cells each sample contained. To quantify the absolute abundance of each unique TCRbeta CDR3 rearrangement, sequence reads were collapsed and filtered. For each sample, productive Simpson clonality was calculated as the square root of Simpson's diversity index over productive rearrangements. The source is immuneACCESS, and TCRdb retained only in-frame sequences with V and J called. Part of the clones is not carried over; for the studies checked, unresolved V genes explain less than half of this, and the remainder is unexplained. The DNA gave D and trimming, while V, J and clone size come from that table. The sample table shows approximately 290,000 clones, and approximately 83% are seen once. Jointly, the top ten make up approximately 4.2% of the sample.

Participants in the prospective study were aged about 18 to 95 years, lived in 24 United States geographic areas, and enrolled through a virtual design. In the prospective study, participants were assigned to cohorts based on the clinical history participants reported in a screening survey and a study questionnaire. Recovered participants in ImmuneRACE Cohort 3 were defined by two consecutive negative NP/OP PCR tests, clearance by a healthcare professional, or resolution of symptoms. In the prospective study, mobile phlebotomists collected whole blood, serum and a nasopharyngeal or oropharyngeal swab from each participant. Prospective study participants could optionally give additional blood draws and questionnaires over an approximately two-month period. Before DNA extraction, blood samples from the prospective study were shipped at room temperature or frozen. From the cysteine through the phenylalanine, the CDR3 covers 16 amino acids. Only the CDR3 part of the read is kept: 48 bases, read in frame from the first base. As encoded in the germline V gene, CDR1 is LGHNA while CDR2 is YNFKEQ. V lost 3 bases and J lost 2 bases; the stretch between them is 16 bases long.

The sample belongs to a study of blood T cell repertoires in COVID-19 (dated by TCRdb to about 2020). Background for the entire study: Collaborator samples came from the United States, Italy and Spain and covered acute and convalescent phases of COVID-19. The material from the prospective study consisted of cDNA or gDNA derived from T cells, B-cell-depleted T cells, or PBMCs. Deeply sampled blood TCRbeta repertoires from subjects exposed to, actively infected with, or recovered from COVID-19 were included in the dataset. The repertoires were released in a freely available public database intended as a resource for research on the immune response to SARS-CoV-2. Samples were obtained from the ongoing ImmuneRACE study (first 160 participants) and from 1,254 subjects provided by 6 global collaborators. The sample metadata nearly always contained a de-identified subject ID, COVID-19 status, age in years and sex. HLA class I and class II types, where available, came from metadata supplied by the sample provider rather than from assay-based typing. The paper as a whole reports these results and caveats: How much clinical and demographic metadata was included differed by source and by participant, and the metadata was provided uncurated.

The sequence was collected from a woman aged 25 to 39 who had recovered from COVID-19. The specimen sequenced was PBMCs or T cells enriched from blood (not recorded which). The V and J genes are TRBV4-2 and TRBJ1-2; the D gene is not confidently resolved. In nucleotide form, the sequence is TGTGCCAGCAGCCAGCCGCGAGGGTCCCTCAACTATGGCTACACCTTC. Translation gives CASSQPRGSLNYGYTF.